The 16 T cell receptor beta chains listed next were all sequenced from one sample in a study of blood T cells in healthy people across ages. It was with a sample-barcoded 5' primer and a J-beta primer mix that a second PCR of about 6 to 11 cycles was run. Via MiXCR, TCRdb re-called the 5' RACE reads, giving one row per CDR3 protein. There are roughly 900,000 distinct CDR3 sequences in the sample; about 28% occur only once, and 17% lies in the top ten. Input material: blood. The receptors were sampled from a woman of 80 years or more in good health.

This clonotype was seen ten or more times. This chain joins TRBV4-2 and TRBJ1-4; no firm D call. V was shortened by 0 bases and J by 2 bases, with 13 bases between the two germline ends. Per the germline V gene, CDR1 is LGHNA and CDR2 is YNFKEQ. This CDR3 is 17 amino acids long. Here the CDR3 DNA reads TGTGCCAGCAGCCAAGAAGGAACCACCCTCACTAATGAAAAACTGTTTTTT. It encodes CASSQEGTTLTNEKLFF.

A word on this clonotype: A single base separates this from a much larger clone, so it may be a read error. The genes are TRBV5-1 and TRBJ1-5, with 7 bases fitting TRBD1. Germline values: CDR1 SGHRS, CDR2 YFSETQ. The CDR3 runs to 18 residues. Written as DNA, the CDR3 is TGCGCCGGCAGCTTGGAGGGGGCCAGGGTTTTTGGCAATCAGCCCCAGCATTTT. As protein: CAGSLEGARVFGNQPQHF.

This clonotype was detected ten times or more. CDR3 sequence reads: CSARDGRAPFSGANVLTF. The CDR3 DNA reads as TGCAGTGCTAGAGACGGCAGGGCACCCTTCTCTGGGGCCAACGTCCTGACTTTC. The J gene is TRBJ2-6, the V gene TRBV20-1; possible D gene TRBD1, 5 bases. V shed 0 bases and J shed 0 bases, with 15 bases lying between them. The germline V gene encodes CDR1 DFQATT and CDR2 SNEGSKA (reference sequence). This CDR3 is 18 amino acids long.

This chain connects TRBV6-2 or TRBV6-3 to TRBJ1-5; the D is unclear. The CDR3 contains 14 residues. Germline lookup yields CDR1 MNHEY and CDR2 SVGEGT. The V gene lost 6 bases and the J gene lost 3 bases, with 12 bases spanning the gap. The CDR3 loop reads CASRDGGFNQPQHF. The DNA for the CDR3 is TGTGCCAGCAGAGACGGTGGATTCAATCAGCCCCAGCATTTT.

This clonotype occurred many times. The chain recombines TRBV12-3 or TRBV12-4 with TRBJ2-7; the match to TRBD2 covers 7 bases. CDR3 length: 14 residues. The ends lost 3 bases at V and 3 bases at J; junction bases unmatched: 5. CDR3 residues: CASSLSGGGYEQYF. CDR3 in DNA: TGTGCCAGCAGTTTGAGTGGGGGGGGCTACGAGCAGTACTTC.

This clonotype was detected once. The chain uses TRBV12-3 or TRBV12-4 and TRBJ2-2; a possible D gene is TRBD1 (5 bases). The CDR3 extends over 17 amino acids. V gave up 2 bases and J gave up 2 bases, with 15 bases separating them. This CDR3 is CASSLTGLEVNTGELFF. CDR3 sequence (DNA): TGTGCCAGCAGTTTAACAGGCCTAGAGGTTAACACCGGGGAGCTGTTTTTT.

The chain couples TRBV20-1 to TRBJ2-7; D unresolved. This CDR3 has 12 amino acids. V lost 1 base and J 3 bases, leaving 7 bases between the germline ends. Germline V gives CDR1 DFQATT, CDR2 SNEGSKA (reference sequence). The CDR3 DNA reads as TGCAGTGCTAGAGTTTTAAGCTACGAGCAGTACTTC. Its protein product is CSARVLSYEQYF.

The chain joins TRBV15 to TRBJ2-3; D assignment may be TRBD1 or TRBD2 (5 bases each). The germline CDR1 and CDR2 sequences are LNHNV and YYDKDF (reference sequence). CDR3 size: 16 residues. V was shortened by 6 bases and J by 3 bases, with 19 bases between the two germline ends. The CDR3 loop reads CATRTLVGVPTDTQYF. The DNA for the CDR3 is TGTGCCACCAGAACCCTTGTGGGGGTCCCAACAGATACGCAGTATTTT.

As regards this clonotype: Just one base apart from a much larger clone, this may be a read error. The CDR3 DNA reads as TGTGCCGGCAGTGACGGTCAAGGAGGAACCTACGAGCAGTACTTC. Its translation is CAGSDGQGGTYEQYF. V is TRBV25-1 and J is TRBJ2-7; tentative D call: TRBD2 (5 bases). In germline, CDR1 is MGHDK, CDR2 SYGVNS. This CDR3 is built from 15 residues.

This clonotype has ten or more counts. The chain is built from TRBV14 and TRBJ2-5; D is ambiguous. The germline V and J ends were trimmed by 4 bases and 5 bases, with 11 bases remaining between them. Germline loops: CDR1 SGHDN, CDR2 FVKESK. This CDR3 is 13 amino acids long. This CDR3 is CASSPTTGETQYF. CDR3 coding DNA: TGTGCCAGCAGCCCCACGACCGGGGAGACCCAGTACTTC.

This clonotype has a handful of counts. A much larger clonotype is one base distant, so this may be a read error. The V and J genes are TRBV7-2 and TRBJ2-5; the D is unclear. Per the germline V gene, CDR1 is SGHTA and CDR2 is FQGNSA. The V end was cut by 0 bases, the J end by 11 bases, with 19 bases between. The CDR3 totals 15 residues. The CDR3 DNA reads TGTGCCAGCAGCTTAGCGGACGGAGCCTACAATGAGCAGTACTTC. Its translation: CASSLADGAYNEQYF.

CDR3 in DNA: TGTGCCAGCAGCTTGGGACTAGAAAAGACCCAGTACTTC. It is translated as CASSLGLEKTQYF. The chain employs TRBV7-2 and TRBJ2-7, with 8 bases aligning to TRBD2. The better agreement between TRBJ2-5 and the DNA end casts doubt on the J call. In germline, CDR1 is SGHTA, CDR2 FQGNSA. CDR3 length equals 13 residues.

There are a few counts of this clonotype. The V and J genes are TRBV5-8 and TRBJ1-5; the match to TRBD1 covers 8 bases. This CDR3 is built from 16 residues. The V gene end was trimmed by 4 bases and the J gene end by 3 bases; junction bases not matched to a gene: 9. Looked up from germline, CDR1 is SGHTS and CDR2 is YDEGEE. The CDR3, as DNA: TGTGCCAGCAGCACACACACGGGACAGGTCAATCAGCCCCAGCATTTT. This encodes CASSTHTGQVNQPQHF.

This clonotype appeared many times. The chain joins TRBV20-1 to TRBJ2-1; 14 positions match TRBD2. V shed 6 bases and J 4 bases; nucleotides not matched to a gene: 5. Germline-derived CDR1 and CDR2 are DFQATT and SNEGSKA (reference sequence). This CDR3 comprises 15 residues. The chain's CDR3 is CSARGLAGGYNEQFF. Here the CDR3 DNA reads TGCAGTGCCCGTGGACTAGCGGGGGGATACAATGAGCAGTTCTTC.

About this clonotype: At one boundary the junction diverges from the germline segment, which might be a read error. This sequence joins TRBV11-2 and TRBJ2-1; D is undetermined. This CDR3 has 15 amino acids. Germline CDR1 SGHAT, CDR2 FQNNGV. CDR3 sequence reads: CASSPIKGSYNERFF. CDR3 nucleotides: TGTGCCAGCAGCCCCATCAAGGGCTCCTACAATGAGCGGTTCTTC. The whole variable domain, remainder taken from reference TRBV11-2 and TRBJ2-1, is EAGVAQSPRYKIIEKRQSVAFWCNPISGHATLYWYQQILGQGPKLLIQFQNNGVVDDSQLPKDRFSAERLKGVDSTLKIQPAKLEDSAVYLCASSPIKGSYNERFFGPGTRLTVL.

Concerning this clonotype itself: A single base separates this from a much larger clone, so it may be a read error. The V and J genes are TRBV20-1 and TRBJ2-7; D may be TRBD2 (6 bases). Trimming took off 3 bases at V and 9 bases at J, with 21 bases between the two ends. The germline V gene has CDR1 DFQATT and CDR2 SNEGSKA (reference sequence). CDR3 length: 14 amino acids. Here the CDR3 DNA reads TGCAGTGCTAGGCGCCCGGGACTCCACGCTGGGCAGTACTTC. Translation gives CSARRPGLHAGQYF.